This TCR beta chain was found in a study of blood T cell repertoires in COVID-19. Across the whole study: Some COVID-19 samples were acute and others convalescent; all came from the United States, Italy and Spain. Sources were T cells, B-cell-depleted T cells, or PBMCs; the material itself was cDNA or gDNA.

Researchers sorted participants into cohorts using their self-reported clinical history. In the authors' methods: Counts of nucleated cells, estimated from reference gene primer amplification, were obtained. The repertoire was sequenced with immunoSEQ multiplex PCR; TCRdb's copy has only in-frame clones and lacks some. V and J calls and clone size are those listed in that table; D and trimming were worked out from the DNA. Of about 270,000 clones listed, about 90% were seen once; the top ten hold over 4%. The germline gives CDR1 SQVTM, CDR2 ANQGSEA. Trimming removed 6 bases from V and 5 bases from J; junction bases left unmatched: 7. The CDR3 consists of 12 residues.

The chain has TRBV29-1 and TRBJ2-7, with TRBD2 identical over 7 bases. This clonotype was sampled from a woman aged 25 to 45 with acute COVID-19. The specimen was PBMCs or T cells enriched from blood (not recorded which). CDR3 protein: CSVSGTIDEQYF. The CDR3 nucleotides are TGCAGCGTCTCCGGGACTATCGACGAGCAGTACTTC.